The clone carrying this T cell receptor beta chain appeared a single time. Antigen specificity is unknown. People whose metastatic non-small-cell lung cancer was chemo-refractory got focal radiation along with CTLA-4 blockade by ipilimumab. Clones were sequenced by immunoSEQ multiplex PCR, and TCRdb holds only the in-frame ones, with some missing. The table lists about 51,000 clones, about 76% of them singletons. This sample is drawn from a study of radiotherapy plus CTLA-4 blockade in lung cancer. Whole-study findings and limits: Blood saw expansion of tumor-derived TCR clones after radiotherapy plus ipilimumab.

Trimming stripped 4 bases from V and 1 base from J, with 14 bases between. Germline lookup yields CDR1 MNHEY and CDR2 SVGAGI. This CDR3 contains 16 residues. The TCR comes from a human donor with non-small cell lung cancer whose response to radiotherapy plus ipilimumab could not be evaluated. The rearrangement uses TRBV6-5 and TRBJ2-4; maybe TRBD1 (5 bases). The material sequenced was peripheral blood, taken from a patient treated with radiotherapy plus ipilimumab. In DNA form, the CDR3 reads TGTGCCAGCAGTTTCAATACAGGTTTGGCCAAAAACATTCAGTACTTC. This sequence encodes CASSFNTGLAKNIQYF.